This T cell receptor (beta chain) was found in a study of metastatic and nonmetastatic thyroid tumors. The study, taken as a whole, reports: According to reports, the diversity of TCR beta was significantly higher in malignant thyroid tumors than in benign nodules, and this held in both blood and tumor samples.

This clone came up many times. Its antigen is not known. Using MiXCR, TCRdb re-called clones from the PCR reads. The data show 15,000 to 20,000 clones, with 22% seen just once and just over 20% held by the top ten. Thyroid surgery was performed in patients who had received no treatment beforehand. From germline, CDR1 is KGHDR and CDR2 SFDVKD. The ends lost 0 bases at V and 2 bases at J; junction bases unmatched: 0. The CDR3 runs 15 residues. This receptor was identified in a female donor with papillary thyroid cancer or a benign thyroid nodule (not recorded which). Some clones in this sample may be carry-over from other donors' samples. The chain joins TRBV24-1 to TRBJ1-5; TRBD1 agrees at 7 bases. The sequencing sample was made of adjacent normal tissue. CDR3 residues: CATSDLDRGNQPQHF. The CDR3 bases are TGTGCCACCAGTGATTTGGACAGGGGCAATCAGCCCCAGCATTTT.